Shown below are 29 T cell receptor beta chains from a single sample sequenced in a study of T cell repertoires in cytomegalovirus infection. No antigen has been assigned to these receptors. TCRdb called the reads again in MiXCR, with one record for every CDR3 protein. The sample lists approximately 1,000,000 distinct CDR3 sequences, around 32% occurring once. The starting material was cultured CD8+ T cells from PBMCs, obtained from culture after CMV antigen stimulation. These receptors were obtained from a human donor in good health (CMV status not recorded). Some clones in this sample may be carry-over from other donors' samples.

The chain combines TRBV5-1 with TRBJ1-1; D is unclear. The V gene's germline CDR1 is SGHRS and CDR2 YFSETQ. Deletions cut 5 bases from V and 6 bases from J, with 14 bases between. This CDR3 contains 13 residues. This CDR3 is CASRLAGRAEAFF. The CDR3 DNA reads as TGCGCCAGCAGGTTAGCGGGGAGGGCTGAAGCTTTCTTT.

This clonotype has just a few counts. The chain has TRBV5-6 and TRBJ2-7; 8 bases align to TRBD2. This CDR3 has 14 amino acids. Germline V gene sequence: CDR1 SGHDT, CDR2 YYEEEE. Trimming cost V 0 bases and J 2 bases; bases outside gene matches: 1. CDR3 coding DNA: TGTGCCAGCAGCTTGGGTAGCGGGGCCTACGAGCAGTACGTC. It encodes CASSLGSGAYEQYV.

This clonotype was observed a few times. The chain has TRBV6-2 or TRBV6-3 and TRBJ2-7; D remains unclear. With 2 bases removed from V and 6 bases from J, the gap between germline ends came to 11 bases. The CDR3 is 13 amino acids. CDR1 and CDR2 from the germline V gene are MNHEY and SVGEGT. The CDR3 spells CASSYHNDAEQYV. Here the CDR3 DNA reads TGTGCCAGCAGTTACCACAACGACGCCGAGCAGTACGTC.

This clonotype appeared a few times. V and J are TRBV28 and TRBJ2-2, with TRBD2 identical over 8 bases. V gave up 6 bases and J gave up 5 bases; unmatched junction bases: 8. CDR3 length: 15 amino acids. Germline values: CDR1 MDHEN, CDR2 SYDVKM. The CDR3 sequence is CASSFLRGVTGELFF. The CDR3 DNA is TGTGCCAGCAGCTTTCTGCGGGGGGTTACCGGGGAGCTGTTTTTT.

The chain uses TRBV6-6 and TRBJ2-1; 8 bases are a match to TRBD2. CDR3 length equals 14 residues. Looked up from germline, CDR1 is MNHNY and CDR2 is SVGAGI (reference sequence). V was clipped by 5 bases and J by 9 bases; unmatched bases: 9. CDR3 amino acids: CASSTRQRESEQFF. The DNA for the CDR3 is TGTGCCAGCAGTACTAGGCAGCGGGAGTCTGAGCAGTTCTTC.

This clonotype was seen more than once but under ten times. J is TRBJ2-1 and V is TRBV7-6; D not certain. Germline-derived CDR1 and CDR2 are SGHVS and FNYEAQ. The CDR3 runs 16 residues. V shed 0 bases and J shed 2 bases, with 11 bases lying between them. The CDR3 reads CASSLALRKTYNEQFF. CDR3 DNA: TGTGCCAGCAGCTTAGCCCTAAGAAAAACCTACAATGAGCAGTTCTTC.

This clonotype has ten or more counts. This chain uses TRBV7-9 with TRBJ1-1; D not resolved. The germline V gene encodes CDR1 SEHNR and CDR2 FQNEAQ (reference sequence). The CDR3 has 18 residues. The germline V and J ends were trimmed by 3 bases and 0 bases, with 20 bases remaining between them. CDR3 loop: CASSFLLRARTMNTEAFF. In DNA form, the CDR3 reads TGTGCCAGCAGCTTTCTTTTAAGGGCGAGAACTATGAACACTGAAGCTTTCTTT.

In this sample, this clonotype turned up a few times. The genes are TRBV5-5 and TRBJ2-1, with D perhaps being TRBD1 or TRBD2 (5 bases each). CDR3 length: 15 amino acids. The germline V gene encodes CDR1 SGHKS and CDR2 YYEKEE (reference sequence). With 0 bases removed from V and 7 bases from J, the gap between germline ends came to 14 bases. CDR3 in DNA: TGTGCCAGCAGCTTGGCCGACAGCTCGGGGAATGAGCAGTTCTTC. This gives the protein CASSLADSSGNEQFF.

The V and J genes are TRBV4-1 and TRBJ2-1; 9 nucleotides match TRBD2. Trimming took 5 bases from V and 8 from J; bases not matched to a gene: 10. This CDR3 spans 15 amino acids. The germline CDR1 and CDR2 sequences are MGHRA and YSYEKL. CDR3 region: CASSGAAGGPYEQFF. The CDR3 DNA follows: TGCGCCAGCAGCGGGGCGGCGGGGGGGCCCTATGAGCAGTTCTTC.

This clonotype was detected only a few times. This chain links TRBV11-2 with TRBJ2-1; unclear D gene. Germline values: CDR1 SGHAT, CDR2 FQNNGV. CDR3 length equals 17 residues. V lost 1 base to trimming and J lost 0 bases, with 13 bases between them. CDR3 amino acids: CASSLADLHSSYNEQFF. In nucleotides, the CDR3 is TGTGCCAGCAGCTTAGCTGACCTTCATAGCTCCTACAATGAGCAGTTCTTC. Together with reference TRBV11-2 and TRBJ2-1, the CDR3 gives the full variable domain: EAGVAQSPRYKIIEKRQSVAFWCNPISGHATLYWYQQILGQGPKLLIQFQNNGVVDDSQLPKDRFSAERLKGVDSTLKIQPAKLEDSAVYLCASSLADLHSSYNEQFFGPGTRLTVL.

This clonotype was counted ten times or more. This sequence joins TRBV7-8 and TRBJ2-3; 8 bases fit TRBD1. The V and J ends lost 5 bases and 1 base, in that order; junction bases with no gene match: 8. Germline lookup yields CDR1 SGHVS and CDR2 FQNEAQ. This CDR3 is built from 16 residues. The CDR3 protein is CASSSPDRDGTDTQYF. CDR3 bases: TGTGCCAGCAGCAGCCCGGACAGGGACGGCACAGATACGCAGTATTTT.

This sequence joins TRBV7-9 and TRBJ1-2; TRBD1 is a possible D gene (6 bases). Germline V gene lookup returns CDR1 SEHNR and CDR2 FQNEAQ (reference sequence). V was shortened by 1 base and J by 0 bases, with 9 bases between the two germline ends. This CDR3 spans 15 amino acids. The DNA for the CDR3 is TGTGCCAGCAGCTTAGGGACAGTAGCTAACTATGGCTACACCTTC. Translated, it gives CASSLGTVANYGYTF. The complete variable domain, with remaining parts taken from reference TRBV7-9 and TRBJ1-2, reads DTGVSQNPRHKITKRGQNVTFRCDPISEHNRLYWYRQTLGQGPEFLTYFQNEAQLEKSRLLSDRFSAERPKGSFSTLEIQRTEQGDSAMYLCASSLGTVANYGYTFGSGTRLTVV.

The chain combines TRBV19 with TRBJ1-1, with D hard to call. Germline V gene lookup returns CDR1 LNHDA and CDR2 SQIVND (reference sequence). V gave up 10 bases and J gave up 4 bases, with 19 bases separating them. This CDR3 has 14 amino acids. The CDR3 is CATSQSRRGTEAFF. CDR3 in DNA: TGTGCCACCTCCCAAAGCAGGAGAGGCACTGAAGCTTTCTTT.

This clonotype was seen once. The junction and the germline gene differ at one end; a read error may be behind it. The chain couples TRBV20-1 to TRBJ2-7, with D possibly being TRBD1 (6 bases). CDR3 size: 14 residues. Germline CDR1 and CDR2: DFQATT and SNEGSKA (reference sequence). The CDR3 here is CSVRRSRGDYEQYF. In DNA, the CDR3 is TGCAGTGTTAGACGAAGCAGGGGAGACTACGAGCAGTACTTC.

The chain links TRBV12-3 or TRBV12-4 to TRBJ2-1, with D perhaps matching TRBD1 (6 bases). The CDR3 covers 14 residues. V lost 7 bases and J 5 bases, leaving 15 bases between the germline ends. CDR3: CASTGQSGDNEQFF. The CDR3 region has the DNA TGTGCCAGCACTGGACAGTCAGGAGACAATGAGCAGTTCTTC.

In this sample, this clonotype turned up a few times. This rearrangement joins TRBV9 to TRBJ2-3, with D perhaps matching TRBD1 (5 bases). Trimming shortened V by 3 bases and J by 2 bases, and 13 bases separated the two germline ends. The CDR3 contains 15 residues. Germline V gene sequence: CDR1 SGDLS, CDR2 YYNGEE. The CDR3 DNA follows: TGTGCCAGCAGCGACAGGAGCCGGAACACAGATACGCAGTATTTT. It specifies CASSDRSRNTDTQYF.

V is TRBV14 and J is TRBJ1-2, with TRBD1 identical over 8 bases. Germline CDR1 reads SGHDN; CDR2 reads FVKESK. V dropped 1 base and J dropped 0; count of bases not matched to a gene: 4. The CDR3 is 16 amino acids. The CDR3 loop is CASSQADRVANYGYTF. CDR3 bases: TGTGCCAGCAGCCAAGCGGACAGGGTGGCTAACTATGGCTACACCTTC.

This clonotype was seen ten or more times. This chain connects TRBV12-3 or TRBV12-4 to TRBJ1-1; D not certain. The germline V and J ends were trimmed by 3 bases and 0 bases, with 8 bases remaining between them. This CDR3 is built from 14 residues. In nucleotides, the CDR3 is TGTGCCAGCAGTTTGAGCAGAATGAACACTGAAGCTTTCTTT. Protein: CASSLSRMNTEAFF.

This chain links TRBV7-2 with TRBJ1-6; D is undetermined. Per the germline V gene, CDR1 is SGHTA and CDR2 is FQGNSA. Trimming stripped 1 base from V and 9 bases from J, with 13 bases between. This CDR3 spans 15 amino acids. Here the CDR3 DNA reads TGTGCCAGCAGCTTAGTGCCGGGCTTGAGTTCACCCCTCCACTTT. Amino acid sequence: CASSLVPGLSSPLHF.

The rearrangement uses TRBV29-1 and TRBJ2-3, with 15 positions matching TRBD2. The V gene end was trimmed by 6 bases and the J gene end by 0 bases; junction bases not matched to a gene: 7. From germline, CDR1 is SQVTM and CDR2 ANQGSEA. There are 17 residues in the CDR3. This CDR3 reads CSVDGTSGGTSTDTQYF. The CDR3 DNA reads as TGCAGCGTGGATGGGACTAGCGGGGGGACTAGCACAGATACGCAGTATTTT.

CDR3 residues: CASSLGQPSYEQYF. The DNA for the CDR3 is TGTGCCAGCAGCCTTGGACAGCCTTCCTACGAGCAGTACTTC. The V gene is TRBV27, the J gene TRBJ2-7; perhaps TRBD1 as D (6 bases). Trimming cost V 6 bases and J 1 base, with 13 bases left between them. This CDR3 is built from 14 residues. Germline loops: CDR1 MNHEY, CDR2 SMNVEV (reference sequence).

In this sample, this clonotype turned up many times. The chain carries TRBV7-2 and TRBJ2-3, with 10 bases lining up with TRBD2. The length of the CDR3 is 16 residues. Germline V gives CDR1 SGHTA, CDR2 FQGNSA. With V trimmed by 3 bases and J by 3 bases, 6 bases remained unmatched. In nucleotides, the CDR3 is TGTGCCAGCAGCTTCCAAGCGGGGGGGCTGACAGATACGCAGTATTTT. Translating it yields CASSFQAGGLTDTQYF.

This clonotype showed up many times. The chain is built from TRBV7-9 and TRBJ2-1; D gene ambiguous. Germline lookup yields CDR1 SEHNR and CDR2 FQNEAQ (reference sequence). V lost 3 bases and J 1 base, leaving 19 bases between the germline ends. This CDR3 contains 18 residues. The CDR3 reads CASSLSGRPILSYNEQFF. The CDR3 coding sequence is TGTGCCAGCAGCTTGTCTGGTAGGCCCATCCTTTCCTACAATGAGCAGTTCTTC.

This rearrangement joins TRBV7-3 to TRBJ1-2; the D is unclear. The CDR3 runs to 14 residues. Germline V gene sequence: CDR1 SGHTA, CDR2 FQGTGA. V lost 5 bases and J lost 8, with 18 bases in between. DNA of the CDR3: TGTGCCAGCAGCCCAACGACCGGGTTTTACGGCTACACCTTC. Amino acids: CASSPTTGFYGYTF.

This clonotype was found a few times. The chain uses TRBV24-1 and TRBJ2-3, with 7 nucleotides matching TRBD1. Looked up from germline, CDR1 is KGHDR and CDR2 is SFDVKD. The CDR3 has 13 amino acids. With V trimmed by 7 bases and J by 4 bases, 4 bases remained unmatched. In DNA form, the CDR3 reads TGTGCCACCAGGGGGACAGAAGCAGATACGCAGTATTTT. This gives the protein CATRGTEADTQYF.

The chain recombines TRBV19 with TRBJ1-1, with 7 bases that match TRBD1. J gave up 7 bases and V 7 bases, and 9 bases lay outside the gene matches. The CDR3 extends over 13 amino acids. Germline assignment: CDR1 LNHDA and CDR2 SQIVND (reference sequence). CDR3 residues: CASTVARGNEAFF. CDR3 in DNA: TGTGCCAGTACCGTTGCCAGGGGGAATGAAGCTTTCTTT. Looking up the rest from reference TRBV19 and TRBJ1-1 gives the full variable domain: DGGITQSPKYLFRKEGQNVTLSCEQNLNHDAMYWYRQDPGQGLRLIYYSQIVNDFQKGDIAEGYSVSREKKESFPLTVTSAQKNPTAFYLCASTVARGNEAFFGQGTRLTVV.

This clonotype was observed at least ten times. CDR3 nucleotide sequence: TGTGCCAGCAGCTTCAGTGGGATGAACACTGAAGCTTTCTTT. Encoded protein: CASSFSGMNTEAFF. This sequence joins TRBV7-9 and TRBJ1-1, with no clear D. The germline V and J ends were trimmed by 3 bases and 0 bases, with 8 bases remaining between them. This CDR3 comprises 14 residues. The germline gives CDR1 SEHNR, CDR2 FQNEAQ (reference sequence).

J is TRBJ2-2 and V is TRBV4-1; D is undetermined. Germline lookup yields CDR1 MGHRA and CDR2 YSYEKL. Deletions cut 11 bases from V and 1 base from J, with 11 bases between. The CDR3 extends over 13 amino acids. The CDR3 is CAFQALNTGELFF. The CDR3 DNA is TGCGCCTTTCAGGCATTGAACACCGGGGAGCTGTTTTTT.

Comment on this clonotype: A read error may account for a junction end that differs from germline. CDR3 amino acids: CASSPLVGQDRGRWTGELFF. The CDR3 DNA sequence: TGTGCTAGCAGCCCTTTGGTCGGACAGGACAGGGGAAGATGGACCGGGGAGCTGTTTTTT. The chain employs TRBV7-7 and TRBJ2-2, with 9 bases matching TRBD1. Germline V CDR1 and CDR2: SSHAT, FNYEAQ (reference sequence). CDR3 length equals 20 residues.